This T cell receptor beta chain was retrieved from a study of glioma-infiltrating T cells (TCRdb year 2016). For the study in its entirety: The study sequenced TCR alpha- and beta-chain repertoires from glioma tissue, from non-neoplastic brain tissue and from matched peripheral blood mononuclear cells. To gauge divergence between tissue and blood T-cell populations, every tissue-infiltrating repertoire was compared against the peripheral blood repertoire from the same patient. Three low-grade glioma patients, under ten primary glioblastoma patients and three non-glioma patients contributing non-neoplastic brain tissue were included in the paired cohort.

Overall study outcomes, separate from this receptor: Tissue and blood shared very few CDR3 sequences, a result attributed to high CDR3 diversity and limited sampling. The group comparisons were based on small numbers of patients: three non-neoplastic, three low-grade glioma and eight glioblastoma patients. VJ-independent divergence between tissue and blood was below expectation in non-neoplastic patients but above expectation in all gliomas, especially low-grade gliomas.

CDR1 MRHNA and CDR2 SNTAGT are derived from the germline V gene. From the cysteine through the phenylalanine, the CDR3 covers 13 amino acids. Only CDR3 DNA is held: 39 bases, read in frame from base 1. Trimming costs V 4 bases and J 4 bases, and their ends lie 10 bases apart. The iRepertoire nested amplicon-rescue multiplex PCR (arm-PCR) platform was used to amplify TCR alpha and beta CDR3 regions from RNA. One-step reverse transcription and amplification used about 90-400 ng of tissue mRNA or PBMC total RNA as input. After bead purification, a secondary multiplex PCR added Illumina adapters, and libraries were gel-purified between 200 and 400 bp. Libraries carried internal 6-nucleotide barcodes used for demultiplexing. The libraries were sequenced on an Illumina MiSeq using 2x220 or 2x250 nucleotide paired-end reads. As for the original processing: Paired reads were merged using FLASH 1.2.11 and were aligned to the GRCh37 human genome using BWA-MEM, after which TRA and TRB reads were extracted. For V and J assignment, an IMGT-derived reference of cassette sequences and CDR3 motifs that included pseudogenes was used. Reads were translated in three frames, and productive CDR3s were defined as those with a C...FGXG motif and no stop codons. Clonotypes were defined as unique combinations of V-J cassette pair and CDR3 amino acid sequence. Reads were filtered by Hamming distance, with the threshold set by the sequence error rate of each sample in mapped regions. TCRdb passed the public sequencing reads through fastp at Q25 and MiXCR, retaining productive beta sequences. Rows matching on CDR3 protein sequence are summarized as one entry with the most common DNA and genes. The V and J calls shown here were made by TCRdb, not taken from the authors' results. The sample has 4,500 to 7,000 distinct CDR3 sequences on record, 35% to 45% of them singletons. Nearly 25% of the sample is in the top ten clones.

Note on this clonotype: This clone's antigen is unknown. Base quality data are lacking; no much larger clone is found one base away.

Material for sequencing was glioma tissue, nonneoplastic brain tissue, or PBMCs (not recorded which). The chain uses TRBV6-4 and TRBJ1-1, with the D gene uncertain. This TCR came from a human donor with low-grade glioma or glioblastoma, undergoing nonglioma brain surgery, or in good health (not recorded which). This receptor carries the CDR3 CASSATWATEAFF. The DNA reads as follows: TGTGCCAGCAGTGCAACATGGGCCACTGAAGCTTTCTTT.